A selection of T cell receptor beta chains follows, all from one sample in a study of regulatory T cells in long-lasting Graves disease. MiXCR, applied by TCRdb to the multiplex PCR reads, yields one record per CDR3 protein. The table lists some 250,000 distinct CDR3 sequences, 20% to 25% of them singletons. The sample consisted of peripheral blood mononuclear cells (PBMCs), taken at new diagnosis, from a patient treated with antithyroid drugs. The receptor set was obtained from a female donor with Graves disease. Both conserved end residues are part of each CDR3. D genes are given only for firm matches. Clone size is not always given. Where it is, it says once, few, many or a class for expanded clones.

>TRBJ2-2|NA|TRBV19|14|few
TGTGCCAGTAGTTCATGGGCGAACACCGGGGAGCTGTTTTTT
CASSSWANTGELFF
>TRBJ2-2|TRBD2|TRBV12-3/TRBV12-4|19|NA
TGTGCCAGCAGTTTAAGGGGGCTAGCGGGAGGGCCGTGGACCGGGGAGCTGTTTTTT
CASSLRGLAGGPWTGELFF
>TRBJ2-7|NA|TRBV16|13|many
TGTGCCAGCAGCCCTTCCCAGGGAAACGAGCAGTACTTC
CASSPSQGNEQYF
>TRBJ1-1|TRBD1|TRBV6-2/TRBV6-3|15|many
TGTGCCAGCAGTCCCGGGGACAGGATGAACACTGAAGCTTTCTTT
CASSPGDRMNTEAFF
>TRBJ2-2|NA|TRBV19|16|NA
TGTGCCAGTAAGGGCCTTTCCGGGACACAGTCTGGGGAGCTGTTTTTT
CASKGLSGTQSGELFF
>TRBJ1-5|NA|TRBV29-1|14|NA
TGCAGCGTTGGTCGCGGGACAAGCAATCAGCCCCAGCATTTT
CSVGRGTSNQPQHF
>TRBJ2-3|NA|TRBV3-2|18|NA
TGTGCCAGCAGCCAAGGGGTGGGGTACCTTTTCAGCACAGATACGCAGTATTTT
CASSQGVGYLFSTDTQYF
>TRBJ2-7|TRBD1|TRBV7-2|15|many
TGTGCCAGCAGTCCTACCGGGACAGGGGTCGGCGAGCAGTACTTC
CASSPTGTGVGEQYF
>TRBJ2-2|NA|TRBV7-2|14|many
TGTGCCAGCAGCTTAAACGGAAACACCGGGGAGCTGTTTTTT
CASSLNGNTGELFF
>TRBJ2-5|NA|TRBV5-5|12|many
TGTGCCAGCAGCTACACGCAGGAGACCCAGTACTTC
CASSYTQETQYF
>TRBJ2-5|NA|TRBV6-2/TRBV6-3|16|many
TGTGCCAGCAGTGACTCCTCAATGGGGTCGTGGGAGACCCAGTACTTC
CASSDSSMGSWETQYF
>TRBJ1-5|NA|TRBV6-2/TRBV6-3|16|many
TGTGCCAGCAGTTACTCGGCCAGGGCCGGGAATCAGCCCCAGCATTTT
CASSYSARAGNQPQHF
>TRBJ1-2|NA|TRBV11-2|15|many
TGTGCCAGCAGCTCCGCGACAGATGACTATAATGGCTACACCTTC
CASSSATDDYNGYTF
>TRBJ2-6|NA|TRBV20-1|13|many
TGCAGTGCTAGTTTCCCTGGGGCCAACGTCCTGACTTTC
CSASFPGANVLTF
>TRBJ1-3|NA|TRBV28|12|many
TGTGCCAGCACCGCACGCGGGGACACCATATATTTT
CASTARGDTIYF
>TRBJ1-1|NA|TRBV5-1|13|NA
TGCGCCAGCAGCCCCCTGGGTGGAGGTGAAGCTTTCTTT
CASSPLGGGEAFF
>TRBJ2-3|TRBD2|TRBV20-1|15|many
TGCAGTGCTAGGGGGACTAGCGGGGTCACAGATACGCAGTATTTT
CSARGTSGVTDTQYF
>TRBJ2-5|NA|TRBV6-2/TRBV6-3|14|many
TGTGCCAGCAGTTACTCGAAACCGCAAGAGACCCAGTACTTC
CASSYSKPQETQYF
>TRBJ1-6|NA|TRBV7-3|14|few
TGTGCCAGCAGCCAACGGTCGGGAAATCCACCCCTCCACTTT
CASSQRSGNPPLHF
>TRBJ2-3|TRBD2|TRBV4-2|16|NA
TGTGCCAGCAGCCTCAACCGGGGACTACTTACAGATACGCAGTATTTT
CASSLNRGLLTDTQYF
>TRBJ2-6|NA|TRBV24-1|17|NA
TGTGCCACCAGTGATCCCCAGGGTTTCCCTGGGGCCAACGTCCTGACTTTC
CATSDPQGFPGANVLTF
>TRBJ2-3|NA|TRBV19|13|many
TGTGCCAGTCGTACTCTTAGCACAGATACGCAGTATTTT
CASRTLSTDTQYF
>TRBJ2-7|TRBD2|TRBV29-1|14|many
TGCAGCGTTGGAGCGGGAGGGCCCCAGCACGAGCAGTACTTC
CSVGAGGPQHEQYF
>TRBJ2-1|NA|TRBV6-2/TRBV6-3|14|many
TGTGCCAGCAGACCCGGCGGCGCCTACAATGAGCAGTTCTTC
CASRPGGAYNEQFF
>TRBJ1-2|NA|TRBV10-3|12|many
TGTGCCATCAGTGGACAAGGACGAGGCTACACCTTC
CAISGQGRGYTF
>TRBJ1-4|NA|TRBV12-3/TRBV12-4|14|many
TGTGCCAGCCGCCCTGCCGGATCTAATGAAAAACTGTTTTTT
CASRPAGSNEKLFF
>TRBJ2-2|NA|TRBV5-1|15|many
TGTGCCAGCAGCTGGCTGGACAGACACACCGGGGAGCTGTTTTTT
CASSWLDRHTGELFF
>TRBJ1-5|NA|TRBV4-2|14|NA
TGTGCCAGCAGCCAAGGAGGATTGTCTCAGCCCCAGCATTTT
CASSQGGLSQPQHF
>TRBJ2-1|TRBD2|TRBV20-1|16|NA
TGCAGTGCTAGAGATCGGGGCGGGAGCTCCTACAATGAGCAGTTCTTC
CSARDRGGSSYNEQFF
>TRBJ2-1|NA|TRBV7-2|13|once
TGTGCCAGCAGCTTATGGCAGAACAATGAGCAGTTCTTC
CASSLWQNNEQFF
>TRBJ2-7|NA|TRBV6-2/TRBV6-3|16|many
TGTGCCAGCAGTTCAAACGACTTCGGTAGCTCCTACGAGCAGTACTTC
CASSSNDFGSSYEQYF
>TRBJ2-5|TRBD2|TRBV7-2|16|many
TGTGCCAGCAGCTTGCGGGGGGGCCTGACCCAAGAGACCCAGTACTTC
CASSLRGGLTQETQYF
>TRBJ1-5|NA|TRBV5-1|15|many
TGCGCCAGCAGCTTGGACGGGACCCAAGATCAGCCCCAGCATTTT
CASSLDGTQDQPQHF
>TRBJ1-5|NA|TRBV20-1|13|many
TGCAGTGCTAGAGGGGAGGGAAGTCAGCCCCAGCATTTT
CSARGEGSQPQHF
>TRBJ2-7|NA|TRBV5-6|12|few
TGTGCCAGCAGCTTAAGGGGCCACGAGCAGTACTTC
CASSLRGHEQYF
>TRBJ2-3|NA|TRBV19|14|many
TGTGCCAGTAGTGAGGCGACTAGCACAGATACGCAGTATTTT
CASSEATSTDTQYF
>TRBJ2-7|TRBD1|TRBV7-2|14|many
TGTGCCAGCAGCCCACAGGGGGGAAGCTACGAGCAGTACTTC
CASSPQGGSYEQYF
>TRBJ2-1|TRBD2|TRBV27|18|many
TGTGCCAGCAGTCGAAGGCTGACTAGCGGTCCTAGGAGGAATGAGCAGTTCTTC
CASSRRLTSGPRRNEQFF
>TRBJ2-3|TRBD2|TRBV5-8|17|NA
TGTGCCAGCAGCAGGGGTCGGGCTAGCGGGAGCACAGATACGCAGTATTTT
CASSRGRASGSTDTQYF
>TRBJ2-3|NA|TRBV18|15|many
TGTGCCAGCTCCCCGCGGACAGACAGCACAGATACGCAGTATTTT
CASSPRTDSTDTQYF
>TRBJ2-2|TRBD2|TRBV7-2|18|NA
TGTGCCAGCAGCTTAGAAGGGACTAGCGGGAGGTGGACCGGGGAGCTGTTTTTT
CASSLEGTSGRWTGELFF
>TRBJ1-3|NA|TRBV6-1|14|few
TGTGCCAGCAGTGCAGAGGTCTCTGGAAACACCATATATTTT
CASSAEVSGNTIYF
>TRBJ2-5|NA|TRBV7-8|15|NA
TGTGCCAGCAGCTTAGCCGGGTGGGGAGGAGAGACCCAGTACTTC
CASSLAGWGGETQYF
>TRBJ2-3|TRBD2|TRBV20-1|20|many
TGCAGTGCTAGAGATCTGGGGGGCCGGTTAGCGGGGGGCCACACAGATACGCAGTATTTT
CSARDLGGRLAGGHTDTQYF
>TRBJ2-3|TRBD2|TRBV5-1|16|NA
TGCGCCAGCAGCTTGTTCACTAGCGGGGTCGTGAATACGCAGTATTTT
CASSLFTSGVVNTQYF
>TRBJ2-2|NA|TRBV19|17|many
TGTGCCAGTAGGCAAACAGGGACCCGCGCGAACACCGGGGAGCTGTTTTTT
CASRQTGTRANTGELFF
>TRBJ2-1|TRBD1|TRBV29-1|12|many
TGCAGCTCGGACAGGGGACAGGATGAGCAGTTCTTC
CSSDRGQDEQFF
>TRBJ2-6|TRBD1|TRBV19|20|NA
TGTGCCAGTACTATCTCCCGGGGACAGGGTCTACCCTCTGGGGCCAACGTCCTGACTTTC
CASTISRGQGLPSGANVLTF